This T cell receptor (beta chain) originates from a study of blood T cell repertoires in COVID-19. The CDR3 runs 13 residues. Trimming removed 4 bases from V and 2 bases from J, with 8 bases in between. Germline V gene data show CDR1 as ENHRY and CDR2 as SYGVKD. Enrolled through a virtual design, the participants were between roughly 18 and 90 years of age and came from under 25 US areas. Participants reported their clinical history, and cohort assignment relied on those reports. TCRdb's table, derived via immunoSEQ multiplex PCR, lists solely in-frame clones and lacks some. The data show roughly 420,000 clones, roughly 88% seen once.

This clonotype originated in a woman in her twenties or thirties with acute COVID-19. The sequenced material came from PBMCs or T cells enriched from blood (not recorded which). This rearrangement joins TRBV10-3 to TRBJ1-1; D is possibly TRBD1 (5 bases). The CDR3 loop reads CAISVDSNTEAFF. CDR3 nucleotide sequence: TGTGCCATCAGTGTCGACAGCAACACTGAAGCTTTCTTT.